The next 6 T cell receptor beta chains were all read from a single sample in a study of blood T cells in healthy people across ages. Sample-barcoded 5' priming and a J-beta primer mix drove a second PCR of roughly 6 to 12 cycles. Each CDR3 protein gets one entry after TCRdb re-called the 5' RACE reads with MiXCR. The sample holds 700,000 or so distinct CDR3 sequences; 40% to 45% are singletons and the top ten take about 32%. Sequencing was done on a sample of blood. The receptors here all came from an older man in good health.

Of note for this clonotype: This may come from a read error, since a much larger clone is one base off. As the CDR3 is not closed by the conserved phenylalanine or tryptophan, this likely results from a read error. The J gene is TRBJ2-5, the V gene TRBV18; D uncertain. This CDR3 is 13 amino acids long. Between the trimmed V and J ends, which lost 5 bases and 3 bases, there was a span of 10 bases. Germline lookup yields CDR1 KGHSH and CDR2 LQKENI. The DNA for the CDR3 is TGTGCCAGCTCAAAGAATATTGAAGAGACCCAGTACATC. Residues: CASSKNIEETQYI.

The V call is TRBV7-2, the J call TRBJ2-7; 10 nucleotides align to TRBD2. Trimming at V came to 5 bases and at J to 0 bases, leaving 7 bases not matched to a gene. Germline lookup yields CDR1 SGHTA and CDR2 FQGNSA. This CDR3 contains 16 residues. CDR3 region: CASSRSSGGVSYEQYF. In DNA form, the CDR3 reads TGTGCCAGCAGCAGATCGAGCGGGGGGGTCTCCTACGAGCAGTACTTC.

This clonotype turned up a few times. The rearrangement joins TRBV9 to TRBJ2-3; tentative D call: TRBD2 (5 bases). The V gene's germline CDR1 is SGDLS and CDR2 YYNGEE. The CDR3 contains 19 residues. V was clipped by 3 bases and J by 4 bases, with 27 bases between them. CDR3 DNA: TGTGCCAGCAGCGCCCAAGGTGTTGGACTCGTTGGTAGGGCAGATACGCAGTATTTT. Translating gives CASSAQGVGLVGRADTQYF.

Regarding this clonotype: The junction and the germline gene differ at one end; a read error may be behind it. This chain connects TRBV4-3 to TRBJ2-2; D remains ambiguous. Germline CDR1 reads LGHNA; CDR2 reads YSLEER. This CDR3 has 14 residues. CDR3 region: CASGQVENTGELFF. CDR3 bases: TGCGCCAGCGGCCAAGTCGAGAACACCGGGGAGCTGTTTTTT.

This rearrangement joins TRBV6-5 to TRBJ2-1, with D perhaps matching TRBD2 (5 bases). The last part of the DNA fits TRBJ2-7 better; the J call may be wrong. The CDR3 has 13 residues. Germline V CDR1 and CDR2: MNHEY, SVGAGI. In DNA form, the CDR3 reads TGTGCCAGCAGTGCCCTAGCCGGCTATGAGCAGTACTTC. It codes for CASSALAGYEQYF.

The V and J genes are TRBV6-5 and TRBJ2-1; 12 bases align to TRBD2. The CDR3 has 13 residues. V dropped 7 bases and J dropped 9; count of bases not matched to a gene: 4. From germline, CDR1 is MNHEY and CDR2 SVGAGI. CDR3 nucleotide sequence: TGTGCCAGCACCCTAGCGGGAGGGGGTGAGCAGTTCTTC. It codes for CASTLAGGGEQFF.